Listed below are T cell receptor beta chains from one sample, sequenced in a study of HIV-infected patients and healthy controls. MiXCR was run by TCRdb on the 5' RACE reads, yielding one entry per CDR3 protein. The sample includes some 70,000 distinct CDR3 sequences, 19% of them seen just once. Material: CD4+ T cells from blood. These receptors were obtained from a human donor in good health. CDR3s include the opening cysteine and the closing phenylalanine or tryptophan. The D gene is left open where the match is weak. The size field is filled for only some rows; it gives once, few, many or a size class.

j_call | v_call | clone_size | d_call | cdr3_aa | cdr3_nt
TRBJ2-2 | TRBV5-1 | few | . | CASSLSGGYTGELFF | TGCGCCAGCAGCCTAAGTGGGGGATACACCGGGGAGCTGTTTTTT
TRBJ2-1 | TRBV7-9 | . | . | CASSGRSYNEQFF | TGTGCCAGCAGCGGGAGGAGCTACAATGAGCAGTTCTTC
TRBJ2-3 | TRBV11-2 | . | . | CASSLDLADTQYF | TGTGCCAGCAGCTTAGATTTGGCAGATACGCAGTATTTT
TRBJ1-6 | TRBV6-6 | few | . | CASSYAAFYNSPLHF | TGTGCCAGCAGTTACGCAGCGTTTTATAATTCACCCCTCCACTTT
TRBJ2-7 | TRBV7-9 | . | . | CASSFRDGDEQYF | TGTGCCAGCAGCTTCCGGGACGGGGACGAGCAGTACTTC
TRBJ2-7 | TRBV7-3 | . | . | CASIWTGLYEQYF | TGTGCCAGCATATGGACGGGGTTGTACGAGCAGTACTTC
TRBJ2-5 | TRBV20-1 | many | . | CSARDHRRETQYF | TGCAGTGCTAGAGATCACCGGCGCGAGACCCAGTACTTC
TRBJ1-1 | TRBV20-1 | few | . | CSAIYRIGGTEAFF | TGCAGTGCTATTTACAGGATAGGCGGCACTGAAGCTTTCTTT
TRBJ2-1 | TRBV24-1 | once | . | CATSSTYNSNEQFF | TGTGCCACCAGTTCCACGTACAACAGCAATGAGCAGTTCTTC
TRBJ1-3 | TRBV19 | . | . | CASSVGLSPGNTIYF | TGTGCCAGTAGTGTCGGTCTAAGCCCTGGAAACACCATATATTTT
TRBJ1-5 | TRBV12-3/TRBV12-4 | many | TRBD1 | CASSLDRGVGQPQHF | TGTGCCAGCAGTTTGGACAGGGGAGTAGGGCAGCCCCAGCATTTT
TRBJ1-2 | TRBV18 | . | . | CASSPEQNYGYTF | TGTGCCAGCTCACCGGAACAAAACTATGGCTACACCTTC
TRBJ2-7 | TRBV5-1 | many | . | CASSLFPGFAYEQYF | TGCGCCAGCAGCTTGTTCCCCGGGTTTGCGTACGAGCAGTACTTC
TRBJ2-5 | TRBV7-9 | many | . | CASSPTGGETQYF | TGTGCCAGCAGCCCGACTGGGGGGGAGACCCAGTACTTC
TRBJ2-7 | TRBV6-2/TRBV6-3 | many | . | CASMSSGGRDEQYF | TGTGCCAGCATGAGTTCCGGGGGCCGGGACGAGCAGTACTTC
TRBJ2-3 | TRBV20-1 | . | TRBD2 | CSARRLAGRTDTQYF | TGCAGTGCTAGGAGACTAGCGGGGCGCACAGATACGCAGTATTTT
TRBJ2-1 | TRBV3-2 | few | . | CASSQIGSVDYNEQFF | TGTGCCAGCAGCCAAATTGGTAGCGTAGATTACAATGAGCAGTTCTTC
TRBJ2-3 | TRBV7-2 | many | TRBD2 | CASSLKGAGGSTDTQYF | TGTGCCAGCAGCTTAAAAGGGGCGGGAGGGAGCACAGATACGCAGTATTTT
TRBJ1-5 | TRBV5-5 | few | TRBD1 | CASRYRDSTNQPQHF | TGTGCCAGCAGATACCGGGACAGTACAAATCAGCCCCAGCATTTT
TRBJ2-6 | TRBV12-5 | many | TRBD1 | CASADRAGANVLTF | TGTGCTAGTGCCGACAGGGCTGGGGCCAACGTCCTGACTTTC
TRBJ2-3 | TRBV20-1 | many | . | CSAINPRGTDTQYF | TGCAGTGCCATTAACCCCAGGGGCACAGATACGCAGTATTTT
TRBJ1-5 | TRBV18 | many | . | CASSQTEEQPQHF | TGTGCCAGCTCACAAACAGAGGAACAGCCCCAGCATTTT
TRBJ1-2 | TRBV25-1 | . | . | CASRGAYGYTF | TGTGCCAGCCGTGGGGCGTATGGCTACACCTTC
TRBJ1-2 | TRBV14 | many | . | CASSQGGAYGYTF | TGTGCCAGCAGCCAAGGGGGGGCCTATGGCTACACCTTC
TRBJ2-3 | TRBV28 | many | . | CASSPESYTDTQYF | TGTGCCAGCAGTCCGGAATCCTACACAGATACGCAGTATTTT
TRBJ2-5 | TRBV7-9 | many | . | CASSSRGSGETQYF | TGTGCCAGCAGCTCAAGGGGTAGCGGAGAGACCCAGTACTTC
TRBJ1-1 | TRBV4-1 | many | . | CASSQAVAGLGNTEAFF | TGCGCCAGCAGCCAAGCTGTCGCGGGACTTGGGAACACTGAAGCTTTCTTT
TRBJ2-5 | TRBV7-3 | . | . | CASNLSSVGGKQETQYF | TGTGCCAGCAACCTAAGCTCCGTGGGAGGAAAACAAGAGACCCAGTACTTC
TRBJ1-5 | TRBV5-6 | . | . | CASSFRADNQPQHF | TGTGCCAGCAGCTTTAGAGCGGACAATCAGCCCCAGCATTTT
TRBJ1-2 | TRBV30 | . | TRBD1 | CAWSLGGRVGYTF | TGTGCCTGGAGCCTAGGGGGCAGGGTTGGCTACACCTTC
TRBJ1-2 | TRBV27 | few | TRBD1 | CASSQLTPQGAHGYTF | TGTGCCAGCAGCCAACTTACCCCACAGGGGGCGCATGGCTACACCTTC
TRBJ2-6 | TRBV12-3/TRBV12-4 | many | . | CASSQGDSGANVLTF | TGTGCCAGCAGTCAGGGAGACTCTGGGGCCAACGTCCTGACTTTC
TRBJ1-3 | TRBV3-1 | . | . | CASSLGRGRGDTIYF | TGTGCCAGCAGTCTTGGACGGGGGCGAGGAGACACCATATATTTT
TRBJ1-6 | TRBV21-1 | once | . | CASSKGVSYNSPLHF | TGTGCCAGCAGCAAAGGGGTCTCCTATAATTCACCCCTCCACTTT
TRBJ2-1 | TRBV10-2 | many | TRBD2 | CASSNSGGNEQFF | TGCGCCAGCAGTAATAGCGGGGGGAATGAGCAGTTCTTC
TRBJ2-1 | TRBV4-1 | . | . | CASSPITGRREGSYNEQFF | TGCGCCAGCAGCCCTATAACTGGTCGTAGGGAAGGGTCCTACAATGAGCAGTTCTTC
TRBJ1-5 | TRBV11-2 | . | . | CASSLGNQPQHF | TGTGCCAGCAGCTTAGGAAATCAGCCCCAGCATTTT
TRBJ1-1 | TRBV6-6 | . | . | CASRRLGVGGRIETEAFF | TGTGCCAGCAGACGACTCGGGGTCGGAGGGAGAATAGAAACTGAAGCTTTCTTT
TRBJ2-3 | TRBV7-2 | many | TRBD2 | CASSLVGAGGADTQYF | TGTGCCAGCAGCTTAGTGGGAGCGGGGGGGGCAGATACGCAGTATTTT
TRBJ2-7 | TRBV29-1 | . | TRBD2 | CSVSSGLAGVGGYEQYF | TGCAGCGTGTCCTCGGGACTAGCGGGAGTTGGTGGATACGAGCAGTACTTC
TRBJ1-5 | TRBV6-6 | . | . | CASSYSVNQPQHF | TGTGCCAGCAGTTACTCCGTAAATCAGCCCCAGCATTTT
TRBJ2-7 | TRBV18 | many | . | CASSPSSYEQYF | TGTGCCAGCTCCCCCAGCTCCTACGAGCAGTACTTC
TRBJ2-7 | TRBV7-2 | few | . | CASSLGGGLEQYF | TGTGCCAGCAGCTTAGGGGGAGGACTCGAGCAGTACTTC
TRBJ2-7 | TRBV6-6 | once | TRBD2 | CASSAPFASGSYEQYF | TGTGCCAGCAGTGCGCCGTTTGCTAGCGGGAGTTACGAGCAGTACTTC
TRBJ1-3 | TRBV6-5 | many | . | CASSYDSPGNTIYF | TGTGCCAGCAGTTACGACAGCCCTGGAAACACCATATATTTT
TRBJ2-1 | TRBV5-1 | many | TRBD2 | CASSSPTSGGYNEQFF | TGCGCCAGCAGCTCGCCTACTAGCGGGGGATACAATGAGCAGTTCTTC
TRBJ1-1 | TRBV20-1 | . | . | CSARPGSISNTEAFF | TGCAGTGCTAGACCAGGGAGTATTTCGAACACTGAAGCTTTCTTT
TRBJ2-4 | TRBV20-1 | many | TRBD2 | CSAPPGGDENIQYF | TGCAGTGCCCCCCCGGGAGGCGACGAAAACATTCAGTACTTC
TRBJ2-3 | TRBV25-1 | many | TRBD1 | CASTPWDSSTDTQYF | TGTGCCAGCACTCCGTGGGACAGCAGCACAGATACGCAGTATTTT
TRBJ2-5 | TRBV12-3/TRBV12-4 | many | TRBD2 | CASTAGGETQYF | TGTGCCAGTACTGCGGGAGGCGAGACCCAGTACTTC
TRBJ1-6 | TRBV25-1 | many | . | CASSDYRSYNSPLHF | TGTGCCAGCAGTGATTATCGCTCCTATAATTCACCCCTCCACTTT
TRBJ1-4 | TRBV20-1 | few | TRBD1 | CSAPGGPNEKLFF | TGCAGTGCTCCAGGGGGGCCTAATGAAAAACTGTTTTTT
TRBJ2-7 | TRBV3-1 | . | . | CASSQGGGSEQYF | TGTGCCAGCAGCCAAGGCGGGGGCAGCGAGCAGTACTTC
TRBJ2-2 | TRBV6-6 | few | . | CASSYFAVTGELFF | TGTGCCAGCAGTTACTTTGCGGTCACCGGGGAGCTGTTTTTT
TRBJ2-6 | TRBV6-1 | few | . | CASGVSGANVLTF | TGTGCCAGCGGTGTTAGTGGGGCCAACGTCCTGACTTTC
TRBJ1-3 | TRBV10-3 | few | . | CAIRAKDSSGNTIYF | TGTGCCATCAGAGCAAAGGACAGCTCTGGAAACACCATATATTTT